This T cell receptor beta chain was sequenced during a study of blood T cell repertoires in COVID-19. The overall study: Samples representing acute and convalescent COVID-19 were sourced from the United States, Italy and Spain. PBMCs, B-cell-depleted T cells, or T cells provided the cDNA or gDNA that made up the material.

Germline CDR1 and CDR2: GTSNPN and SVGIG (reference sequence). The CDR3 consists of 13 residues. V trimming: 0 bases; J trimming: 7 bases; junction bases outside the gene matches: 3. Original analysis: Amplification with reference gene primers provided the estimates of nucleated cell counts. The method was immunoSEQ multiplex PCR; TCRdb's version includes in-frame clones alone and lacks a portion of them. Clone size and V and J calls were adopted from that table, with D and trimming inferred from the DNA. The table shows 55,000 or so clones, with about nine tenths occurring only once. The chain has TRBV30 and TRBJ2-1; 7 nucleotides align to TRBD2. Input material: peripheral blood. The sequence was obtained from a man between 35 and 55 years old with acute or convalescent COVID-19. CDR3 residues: CAWSVLSGNEQFF. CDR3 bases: TGTGCCTGGAGTGTCCTTAGCGGGAATGAGCAGTTCTTC.